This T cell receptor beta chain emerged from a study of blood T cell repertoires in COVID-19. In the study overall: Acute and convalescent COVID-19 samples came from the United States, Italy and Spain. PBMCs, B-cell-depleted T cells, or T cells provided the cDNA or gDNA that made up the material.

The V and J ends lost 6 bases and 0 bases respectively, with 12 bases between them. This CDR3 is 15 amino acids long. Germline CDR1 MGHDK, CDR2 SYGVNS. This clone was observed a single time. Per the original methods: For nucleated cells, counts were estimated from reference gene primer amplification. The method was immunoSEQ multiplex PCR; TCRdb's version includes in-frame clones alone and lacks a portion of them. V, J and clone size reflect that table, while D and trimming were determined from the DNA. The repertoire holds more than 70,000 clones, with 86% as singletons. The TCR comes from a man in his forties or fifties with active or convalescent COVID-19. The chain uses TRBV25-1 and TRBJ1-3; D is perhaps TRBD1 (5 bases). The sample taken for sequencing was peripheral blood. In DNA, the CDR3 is TGTGCCAGCAGGCAGGGTACGGCCTCTGGAAACACCATATATTTT. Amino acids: CASRQGTASGNTIYF.